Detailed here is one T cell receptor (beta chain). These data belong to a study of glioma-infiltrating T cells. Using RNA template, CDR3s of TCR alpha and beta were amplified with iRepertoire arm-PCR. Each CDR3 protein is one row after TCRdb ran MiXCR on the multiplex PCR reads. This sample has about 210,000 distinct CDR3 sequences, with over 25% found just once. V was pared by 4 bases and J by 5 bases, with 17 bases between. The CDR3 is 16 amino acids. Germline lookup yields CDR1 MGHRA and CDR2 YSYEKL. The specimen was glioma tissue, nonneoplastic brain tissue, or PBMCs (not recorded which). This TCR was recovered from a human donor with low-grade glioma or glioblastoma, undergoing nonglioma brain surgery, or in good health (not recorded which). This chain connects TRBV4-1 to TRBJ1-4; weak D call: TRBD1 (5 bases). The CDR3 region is CASSRNRGTGNEKLFF. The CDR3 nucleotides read TGCGCCAGCAGCCGAAACCGAGGGACTGGGAATGAAAAACTGTTTTTT.